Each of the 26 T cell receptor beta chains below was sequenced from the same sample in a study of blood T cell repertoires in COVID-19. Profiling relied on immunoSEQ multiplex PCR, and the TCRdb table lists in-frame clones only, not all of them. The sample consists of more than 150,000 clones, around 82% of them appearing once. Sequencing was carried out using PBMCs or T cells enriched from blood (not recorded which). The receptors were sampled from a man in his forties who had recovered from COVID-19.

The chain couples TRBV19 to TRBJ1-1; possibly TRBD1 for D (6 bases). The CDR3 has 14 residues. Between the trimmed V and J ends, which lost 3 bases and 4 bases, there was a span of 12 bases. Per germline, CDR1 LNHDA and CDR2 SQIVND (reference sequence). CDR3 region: CASSMGGRATEAFF. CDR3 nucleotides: TGTGCCAGTAGTATGGGGGGGCGCGCCACTGAAGCTTTCTTT.

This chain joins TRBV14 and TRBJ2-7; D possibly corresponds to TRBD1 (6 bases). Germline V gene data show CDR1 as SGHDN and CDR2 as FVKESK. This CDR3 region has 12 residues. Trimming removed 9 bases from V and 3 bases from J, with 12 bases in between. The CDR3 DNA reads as TGTGCCAGAGTACCCAGGGGCTACGAGCAGTACGTC. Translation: CARVPRGYEQYV.

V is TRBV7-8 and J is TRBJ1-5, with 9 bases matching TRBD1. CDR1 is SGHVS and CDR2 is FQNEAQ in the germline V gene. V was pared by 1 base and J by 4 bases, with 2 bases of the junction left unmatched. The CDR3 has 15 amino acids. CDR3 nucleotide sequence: TGTGCCAGCAGCTTAGGGGGACAGGGAAATCAGCCCCAGCATTTT. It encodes CASSLGGQGNQPQHF.

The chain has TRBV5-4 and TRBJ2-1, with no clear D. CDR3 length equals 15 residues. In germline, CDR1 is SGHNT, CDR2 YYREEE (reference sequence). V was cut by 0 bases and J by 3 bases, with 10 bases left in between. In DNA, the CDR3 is TGTGCCAGCAGCTTGGAGGCGGTCAACTACAATGAGCAGTTCTTC. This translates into CASSLEAVNYNEQFF.

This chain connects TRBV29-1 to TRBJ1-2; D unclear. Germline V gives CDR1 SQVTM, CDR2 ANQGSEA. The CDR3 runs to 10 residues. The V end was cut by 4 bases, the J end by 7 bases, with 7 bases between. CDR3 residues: CSVVASGYTF. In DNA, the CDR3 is TGCAGCGTTGTTGCGAGTGGCTACACCTTC.

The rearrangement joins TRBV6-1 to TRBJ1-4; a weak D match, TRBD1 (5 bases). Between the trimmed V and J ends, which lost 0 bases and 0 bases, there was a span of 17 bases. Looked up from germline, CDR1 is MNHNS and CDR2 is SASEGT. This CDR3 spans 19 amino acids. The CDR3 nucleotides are TGTGCCAGCAGTGAAGCAATCAGGGCCCCAGGGTCAACTAATGAAAAACTGTTTTTT. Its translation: CASSEAIRAPGSTNEKLFF.

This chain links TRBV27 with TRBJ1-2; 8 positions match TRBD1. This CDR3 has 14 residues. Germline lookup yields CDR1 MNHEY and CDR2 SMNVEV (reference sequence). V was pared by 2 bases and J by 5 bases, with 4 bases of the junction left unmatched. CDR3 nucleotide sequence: TGTGCCAGCAGTTTAGATGGGACAGGATATGGCTACACCTTC. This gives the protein CASSLDGTGYGYTF.

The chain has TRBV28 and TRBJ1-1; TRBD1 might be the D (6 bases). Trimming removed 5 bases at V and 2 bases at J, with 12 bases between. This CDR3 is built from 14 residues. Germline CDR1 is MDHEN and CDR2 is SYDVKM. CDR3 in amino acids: CASSLTDSNTEAFF. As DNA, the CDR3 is TGTGCCAGCAGTCTCACGGACAGTAACACTGAAGCTTTCTTT.

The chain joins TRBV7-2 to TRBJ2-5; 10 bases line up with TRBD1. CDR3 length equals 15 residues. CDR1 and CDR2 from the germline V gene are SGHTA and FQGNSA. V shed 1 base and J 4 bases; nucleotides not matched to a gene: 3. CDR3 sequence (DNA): TGTGCCAGCAGCTTAGGGACAGGGGGTGCAGAGACCCAGTACTTC. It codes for CASSLGTGGAETQYF. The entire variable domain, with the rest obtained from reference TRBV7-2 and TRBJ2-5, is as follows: GAGVSQSPSNKVTEKGKDVELRCDPISGHTALYWYRQSLGQGLEFLIYFQGNSAPDKSGLPSDRFSAERTGGSVSTLTIQRTQQEDSAVYLCASSLGTGGAETQYFGPGTRLLVL.

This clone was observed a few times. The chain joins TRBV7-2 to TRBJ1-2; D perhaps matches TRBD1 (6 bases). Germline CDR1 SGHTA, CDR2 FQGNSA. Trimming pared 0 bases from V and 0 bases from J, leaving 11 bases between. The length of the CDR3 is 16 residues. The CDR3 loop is CASSLATGLTNYGYTF. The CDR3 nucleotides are TGTGCCAGCAGCTTAGCGACAGGCCTGACTAACTATGGCTACACCTTC. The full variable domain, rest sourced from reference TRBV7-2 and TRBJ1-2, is GAGVSQSPSNKVTEKGKDVELRCDPISGHTALYWYRQSLGQGLEFLIYFQGNSAPDKSGLPSDRFSAERTGGSVSTLTIQRTQQEDSAVYLCASSLATGLTNYGYTFGSGTRLTVV.

The CDR3 region is CASSLYDRNSPLHF. In DNA form, the CDR3 reads TGCGCCAGCAGCCTATACGACAGGAATTCACCCCTCCACTTT. This chain uses TRBV4-1 with TRBJ1-6; TRBD1 might be the D (6 bases). The CDR3 has 14 residues. Trimming took 4 bases from V and 7 from J, leaving 11 bases between them. CDR1 and CDR2 (germline): MGHRA, YSYEKL.

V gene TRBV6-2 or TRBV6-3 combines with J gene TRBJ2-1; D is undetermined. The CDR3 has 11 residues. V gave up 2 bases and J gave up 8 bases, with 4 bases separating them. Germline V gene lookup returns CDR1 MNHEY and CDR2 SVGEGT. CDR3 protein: CASSYRYEQFF. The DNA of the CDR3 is TGTGCCAGCAGTTACCGGTATGAGCAGTTCTTC.

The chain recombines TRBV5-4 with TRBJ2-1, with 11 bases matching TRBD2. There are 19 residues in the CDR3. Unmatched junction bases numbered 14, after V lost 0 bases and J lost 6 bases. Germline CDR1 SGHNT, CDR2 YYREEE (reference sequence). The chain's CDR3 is CASSLVPGGTSGLLNEQFF. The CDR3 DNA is TGTGCCAGCAGCTTGGTCCCCGGCGGGACTAGCGGACTTCTCAATGAGCAGTTCTTC. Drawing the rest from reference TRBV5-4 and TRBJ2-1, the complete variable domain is ETGVTQSPTHLIKTRGQQVTLRCSSQSGHNTVSWYQQALGQGPQFIFQYYREEENGRGNFPPRFSGLQFPNYSSELNVNALELDDSALYLCASSLVPGGTSGLLNEQFFGPGTRLTVL.

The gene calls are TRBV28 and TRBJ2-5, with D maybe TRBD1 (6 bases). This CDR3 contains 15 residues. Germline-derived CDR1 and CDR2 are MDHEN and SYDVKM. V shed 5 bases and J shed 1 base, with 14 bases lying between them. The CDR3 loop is CASSGTQGFQETQYF. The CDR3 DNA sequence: TGTGCCAGCAGTGGGACCCAGGGGTTCCAAGAGACCCAGTACTTC.

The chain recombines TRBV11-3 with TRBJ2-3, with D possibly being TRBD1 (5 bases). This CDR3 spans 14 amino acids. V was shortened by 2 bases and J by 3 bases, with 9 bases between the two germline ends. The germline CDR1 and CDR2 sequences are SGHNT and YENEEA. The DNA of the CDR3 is TGTGCCAGCAGCTTACAGCAGGGAACAGATACGCAGTATTTT. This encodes CASSLQQGTDTQYF.

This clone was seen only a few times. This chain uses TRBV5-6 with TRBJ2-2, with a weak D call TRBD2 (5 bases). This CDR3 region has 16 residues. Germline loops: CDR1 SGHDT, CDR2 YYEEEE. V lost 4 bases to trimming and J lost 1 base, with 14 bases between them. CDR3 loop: CASSPSGVWNTGELFF. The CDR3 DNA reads TGTGCCAGCAGCCCCTCCGGGGTCTGGAACACCGGGGAGCTGTTTTTT.

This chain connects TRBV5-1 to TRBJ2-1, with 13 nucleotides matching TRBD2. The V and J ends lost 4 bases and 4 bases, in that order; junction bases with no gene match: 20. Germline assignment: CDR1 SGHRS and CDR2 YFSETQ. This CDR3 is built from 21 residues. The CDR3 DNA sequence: TGCGCCAGCAGCGTACCACCGGGACTAGCGGGAACAAAGGGGTTTTACAATGAGCAGTTCTTC. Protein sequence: CASSVPPGLAGTKGFYNEQFF. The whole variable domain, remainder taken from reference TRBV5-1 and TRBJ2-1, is KAGVTQTPRYLIKTRGQQVTLSCSPISGHRSVSWYQQTPGQGLQFLFEYFSETQRNKGNFPGRFSGRQFSNSRSEMNVSTLELGDSALYLCASSVPPGLAGTKGFYNEQFFGPGTRLTVL.

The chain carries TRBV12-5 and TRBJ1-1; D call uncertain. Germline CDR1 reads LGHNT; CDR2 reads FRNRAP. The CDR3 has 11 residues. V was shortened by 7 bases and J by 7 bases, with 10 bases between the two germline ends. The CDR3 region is CASVPGGEAFF. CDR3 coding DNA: TGTGCTAGTGTCCCGGGAGGTGAAGCTTTCTTT.

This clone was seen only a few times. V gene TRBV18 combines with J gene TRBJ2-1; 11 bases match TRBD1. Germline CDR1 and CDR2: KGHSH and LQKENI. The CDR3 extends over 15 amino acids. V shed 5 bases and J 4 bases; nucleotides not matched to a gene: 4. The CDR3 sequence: CASSSDRGLYNEQFF. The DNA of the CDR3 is TGTGCCAGCTCATCGGACAGGGGGCTATACAATGAGCAGTTCTTC.

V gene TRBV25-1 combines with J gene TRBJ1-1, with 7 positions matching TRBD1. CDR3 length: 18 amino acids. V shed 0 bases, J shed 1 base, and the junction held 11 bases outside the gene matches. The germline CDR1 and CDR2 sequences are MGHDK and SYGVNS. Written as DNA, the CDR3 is TGTGCCAGCAGTGAATATAAAGGCAGGGGGGATGAGAACACTGAAGCTTTCTTT. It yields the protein CASSEYKGRGDENTEAFF.

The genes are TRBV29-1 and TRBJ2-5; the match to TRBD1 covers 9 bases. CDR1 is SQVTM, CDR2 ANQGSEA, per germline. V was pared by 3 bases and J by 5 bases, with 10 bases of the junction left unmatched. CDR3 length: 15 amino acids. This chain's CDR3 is CSVDGTGTLRETQYF. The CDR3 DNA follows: TGCAGCGTTGACGGGACAGGGACGTTACGTGAGACCCAGTACTTC.

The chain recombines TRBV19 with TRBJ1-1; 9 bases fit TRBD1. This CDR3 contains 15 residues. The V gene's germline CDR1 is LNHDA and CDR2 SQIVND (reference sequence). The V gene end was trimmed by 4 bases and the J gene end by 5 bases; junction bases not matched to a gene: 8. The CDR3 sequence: CASSTGQGYWTEAFF. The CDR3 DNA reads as TGTGCCAGTAGTACGGGACAGGGATATTGGACTGAAGCTTTCTTT. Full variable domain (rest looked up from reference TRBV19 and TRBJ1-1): DGGITQSPKYLFRKEGQNVTLSCEQNLNHDAMYWYRQDPGQGLRLIYYSQIVNDFQKGDIAEGYSVSREKKESFPLTVTSAQKNPTAFYLCASSTGQGYWTEAFFGQGTRLTVV.

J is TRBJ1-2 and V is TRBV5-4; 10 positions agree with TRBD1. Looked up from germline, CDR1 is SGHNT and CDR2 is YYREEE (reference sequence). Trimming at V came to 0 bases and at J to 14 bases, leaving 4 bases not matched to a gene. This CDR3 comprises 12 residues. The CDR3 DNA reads TGTGCCAGCAGCTTGGGACAGGGGGCGATTACCTTC. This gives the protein CASSLGQGAITF.

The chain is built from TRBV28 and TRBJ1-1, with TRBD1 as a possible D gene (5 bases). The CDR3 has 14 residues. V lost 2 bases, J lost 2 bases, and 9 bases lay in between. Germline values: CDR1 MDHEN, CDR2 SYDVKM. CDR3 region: CASSLQGLNTEAFF. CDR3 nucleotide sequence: TGTGCCAGCAGTTTACAGGGTTTAAACACTGAAGCTTTCTTT.

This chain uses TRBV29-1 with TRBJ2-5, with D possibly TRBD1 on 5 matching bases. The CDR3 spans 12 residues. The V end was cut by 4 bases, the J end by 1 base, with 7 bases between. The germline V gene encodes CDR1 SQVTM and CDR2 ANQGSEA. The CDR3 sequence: CSVGQFQETQYF. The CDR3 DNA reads TGCAGCGTTGGACAGTTCCAAGAGACCCAGTACTTC.

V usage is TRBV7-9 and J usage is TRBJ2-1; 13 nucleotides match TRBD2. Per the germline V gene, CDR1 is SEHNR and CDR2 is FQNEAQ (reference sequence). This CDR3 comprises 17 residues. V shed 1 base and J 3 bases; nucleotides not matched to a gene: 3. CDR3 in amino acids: CASSLGGTSGIYNEQFF. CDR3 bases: TGTGCCAGCAGCTTAGGAGGGACTAGCGGGATCTACAATGAGCAGTTCTTC.